This TCR beta chain was sequenced for a study of cytomegalovirus exposure and HLA in healthy donors. Researchers ran the PCR with 60 Vbeta and 13 Jbeta primers. The repertoire was sequenced with immunoSEQ multiplex PCR; TCRdb's copy has only in-frame clones and lacks some. The sample holds 120,000 or so clones; 75% to 85% are singletons and the top ten take 8.9%. Germline lookup yields CDR1 MNHEY and CDR2 SVGAGI. V gave up 0 bases and J gave up 1 base, with 13 bases separating them. The CDR3 is made up of 16 amino acids. The source of this sequence is a man aged 25 to 45 in good health and CMV-seropositive. The chain couples TRBV6-5 to TRBJ2-7; D perhaps matches TRBD2 (6 bases). The sequencing input was PBMCs. Here the CDR3 DNA reads TGTGCCAGCAGTTACTCTGGAGGGGAAGGGTCCTACGAGCAGTACTTC. Encoded protein: CASSYSGGEGSYEQYF.